This entry describes one TCR beta chain. This specimen belongs to a study of regulatory T cells in long-lasting Graves disease. The time point: newly diagnosed GD, antithyroid drugs for less than 3 months. RNA extracted from PBMCs served as the sequencing template. Germline V lookup: CDR1 MGHRA, CDR2 YSYEKL. The CDR3 sequence is 14 residues long. The V and J ends lost 3 bases and 4 bases respectively, with 9 bases between them. Through Arm-PCR of CDR3 regions and iRepertoire HTBI primers, TCR beta libraries were built. TCRdb independently ran MiXCR on the multiplex PCR reads; one entry per CDR3 protein. Among about 530,000 distinct CDR3 sequences listed, about 16% were seen once. This sample was shared with a second study, whose subject was T cells in Graves' hyperthyroidism and ophthalmopathy.

This TCR was sampled from a woman aged 35-60 years with Graves disease. Sequencing was performed on peripheral blood mononuclear cells (PBMCs), taken at new diagnosis, from a patient treated with antithyroid drugs. The rearrangement joins TRBV4-1 to TRBJ2-2; D gene uncertain. CDR3 bases: TGCGCCAGCAGCCAGCCTCTTGCCACCGGGGAGCTGTTTTTT. Translated: CASSQPLATGELFF.